This T cell receptor (beta chain) came from a study of identical twins. Overall study results and limits: Potential partial confounding of zero-insertion analyses by invariant MAIT and iNKT cells was noted.

Comment on this clonotype: Antigen specificity is unknown.

Unique molecular identifiers were present on the cDNA, which also gained a universal primer site by template switching. TCRdb recomputed calls from the 5' RACE reads with MiXCR, one row per CDR3 protein. The sample has around 480,000 distinct CDR3 sequences, 14% seen once. The CDR3 is made up of 14 amino acids. V was shortened by 4 bases and J by 4 bases, with 10 bases between the two germline ends. Germline V gene data show CDR1 as MGHDK and CDR2 as SYGVNS. This same sample was also taken into another study, of yellow fever vaccine responses in identical twins.

V is TRBV25-1 and J is TRBJ2-2; D possibly corresponds to TRBD1 (5 bases). The receptor was derived from a woman between 18 and 30 years old in good health. Material for sequencing was CD4+ T cells sorted from blood. This CDR3 reads CASSGGRGTGELFF. The DNA for the CDR3 is TGTGCCAGCAGTGGGGGTAGGGGCACCGGGGAGCTGTTTTTT.